This T cell receptor beta chain was recovered during a study of T cell clonality in common variable immunodeficiency (dated by TCRdb to 2015 to 2017). What the study reported, not specific to this receptor: Despite equal DNA input, controls averaged roughly 80,000 unique sequences per sample versus 30,000 to 40,000 in CVID samples. Patient heterogeneity within the CVID cohort put limits on correlating repertoire features with clinical complications. Healthy controls shared more TCRbeta clones with each other than CVID subjects shared among themselves (p < 0.0001). According to the authors, finding the cause of the higher clonality in CVID would require sequencing the repertoires of T cell subpopulations. Fewer deletions and N-nucleotide insertions were reportedly observed in CVID TCRbeta sequences, and highly modified clones with 13 or more V deletions were reportedly absent from CVID TCRbeta sequences. TCRbeta clonality was higher in CVID subjects than in healthy controls (t-test p = 0.018), and the increase was most characteristic of about a third of subjects.

For sequencing, equivalent amounts of genomic DNA were input from CVID and control samples. For every sample, a 60 bp segment covering the rearranged TCRbeta CDR3 region was amplified and then sequenced. TCRbeta amplification used the immunoSEQ assay, a bias-corrected multiplex PCR with high-throughput sequencing. In the authors' own workflow: Every unique nucleotide sequence counted as a clone and was annotated with V, D and J genes, copy number and frequency. Sequences were labeled productive if in frame, and non-productive if out of frame or containing stop codons. Clonality was calculated from Shannon's entropy as previously described. The predicted amino acid sequences of productive clones were used to derive mean CDR3 Kyte-Doolittle hydropathy. Hierarchical clustering of scaled V gene usage was performed with the R hclust function using Manhattan distance and complete linkage. Sharing of clones by CDR3 amino acid sequence was evaluated by resampling 12 repertoires per group over 100 rounds. The repertoires were searched for some 70 published EBV-specific TCRbeta sequences and some 230 published CMV-specific TCRbeta sequences. After two CVID samples that produced fewer than 10,000 sequences were dropped from the analysis, some 41 CVID repertoires remained. TCRdb provides this immuneACCESS table in a form limited to in-frame rearrangements. Some clones are lacking; in checked studies, under half of them reflect an unresolved V gene, and why the rest are absent is not known. V and J calls and clone size are as listed in that table; D and trimming were resolved from the DNA. This sample has over 35,000 clones in the table, none counted a single time. The ten largest clonotypes hold about 0.67% of the sample.

Both CVID patients and healthy controls were predominantly of Caucasian heritage. Heparinized peripheral whole blood samples of about 4.5 to 8 ml were collected from each donor. TCRbeta CDR3 repertoires were sequenced from genomic DNA of adults with common variable immune deficiency (CVID) and healthy adult controls. A total of some 22 healthy adult volunteers (around 12 female and 10 or so male; age range about 23 to 75 years, mean age around 32) were included in the control group. Diluted blood was density-centrifuged over Hypaque 1077 or Ficoll-Paque to isolate peripheral blood mononuclear cells. Unsorted mononuclear cells served as the source of genomic DNA, which was extracted either by Qiagen column purification or by a centrifugation-based method. The CDR3 runs 15 residues from the cysteine to the phenylalanine. The 36 bases shown cover part of the CDR3, and their frame starts at base 1. Based on the germline V gene, the CDR1 and CDR2 sequences are MGHDK and SYGVNS. Trimmed from V: 1 base; trimmed from J: 2 bases; junction bases lacking a gene match: 1.

This clone was observed a handful of times. Its antigen remains undetermined. From the germline J gene comes the end of the CDR3, since the read stops 3 residues before it. Here the chain combines TRBV25-1 and TRBJ2-3; the central 9 bases match TRBD2. Source material: peripheral blood mononuclear cells. This clonotype originated in a person between 18 and 69 years old in good health. This receptor carries the CDR3 CASSELAGDTDTQYF. Partial CDR3 DNA: TGTGCCAGCAGTGAATTAGCGGGAGACACAGATACG.